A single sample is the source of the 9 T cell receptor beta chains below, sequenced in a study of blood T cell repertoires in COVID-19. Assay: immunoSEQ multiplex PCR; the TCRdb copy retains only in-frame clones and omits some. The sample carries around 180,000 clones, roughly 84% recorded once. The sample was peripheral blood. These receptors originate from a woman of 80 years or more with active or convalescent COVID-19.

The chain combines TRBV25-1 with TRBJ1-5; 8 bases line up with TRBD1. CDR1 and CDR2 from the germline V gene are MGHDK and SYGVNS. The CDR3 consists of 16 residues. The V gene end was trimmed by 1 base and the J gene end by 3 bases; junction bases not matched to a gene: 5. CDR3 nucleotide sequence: TGTGCCAGCAGTGAATCTGGACAGGGAGACAATCAGCCCCAGCATTTT. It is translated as CASSESGQGDNQPQHF.

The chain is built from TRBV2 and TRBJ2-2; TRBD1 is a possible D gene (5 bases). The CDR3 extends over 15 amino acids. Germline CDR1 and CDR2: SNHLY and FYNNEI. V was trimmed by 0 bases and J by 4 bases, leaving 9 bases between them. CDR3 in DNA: TGTGCCAGCAGTGAAGCGCTTCAGGGCACCGGGGAGCTGTTTTTT. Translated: CASSEALQGTGELFF. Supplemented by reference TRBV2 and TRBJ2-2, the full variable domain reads EPEVTQTPSHQVTQMGQEVILRCVPISNHLYFYWYRQILGQKVEFLVSFYNNEISEKSEIFDDQFSVERPDGSNFTLKIRSTKLEDSAMYFCASSEALQGTGELFFGEGSRLTVL.

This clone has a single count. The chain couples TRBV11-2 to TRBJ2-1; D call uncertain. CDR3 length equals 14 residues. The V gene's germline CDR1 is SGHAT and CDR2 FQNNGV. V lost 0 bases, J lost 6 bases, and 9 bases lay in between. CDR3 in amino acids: CASSLEVLSNEQFF. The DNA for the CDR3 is TGTGCCAGCAGCTTAGAGGTACTAAGCAATGAGCAGTTCTTC.

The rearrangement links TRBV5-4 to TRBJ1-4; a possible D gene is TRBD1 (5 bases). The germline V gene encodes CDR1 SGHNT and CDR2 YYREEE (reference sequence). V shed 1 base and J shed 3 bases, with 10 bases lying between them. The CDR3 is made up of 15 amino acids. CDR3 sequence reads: CASSLRQGANEKLFF. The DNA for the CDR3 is TGTGCCAGCAGCTTGCGCCAGGGTGCTAATGAAAAACTGTTTTTT.

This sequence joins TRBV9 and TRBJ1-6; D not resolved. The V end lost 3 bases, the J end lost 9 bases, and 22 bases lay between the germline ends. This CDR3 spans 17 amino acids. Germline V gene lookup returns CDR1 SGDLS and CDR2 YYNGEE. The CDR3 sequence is CASSEQPDFVGSSPLHF. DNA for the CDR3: TGTGCCAGCAGCGAACAACCGGACTTCGTCGGTAGTTCACCCCTCCACTTT.

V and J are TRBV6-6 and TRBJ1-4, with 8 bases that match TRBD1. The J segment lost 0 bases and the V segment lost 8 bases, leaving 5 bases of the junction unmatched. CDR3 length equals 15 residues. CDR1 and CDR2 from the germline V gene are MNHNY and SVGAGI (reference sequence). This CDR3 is CASYQTGATNEKLFF. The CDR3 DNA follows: TGTGCCAGCTATCAGACAGGGGCAACTAATGAAAAACTGTTTTTT.

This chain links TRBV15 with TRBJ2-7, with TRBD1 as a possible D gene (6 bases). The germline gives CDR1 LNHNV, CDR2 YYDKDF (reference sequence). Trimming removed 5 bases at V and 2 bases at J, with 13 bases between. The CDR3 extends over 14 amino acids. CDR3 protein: CATSQPGHPYEQYF. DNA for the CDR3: TGTGCCACCAGCCAACCGGGACATCCCTACGAGCAGTACTTC.

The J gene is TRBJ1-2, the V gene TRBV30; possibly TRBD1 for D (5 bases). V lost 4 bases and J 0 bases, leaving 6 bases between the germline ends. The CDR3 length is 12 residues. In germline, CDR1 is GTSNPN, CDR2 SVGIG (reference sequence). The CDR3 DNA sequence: TGTGCCTGGAAAGGGGCTAACTATGGCTACACCTTC. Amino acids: CAWKGANYGYTF.

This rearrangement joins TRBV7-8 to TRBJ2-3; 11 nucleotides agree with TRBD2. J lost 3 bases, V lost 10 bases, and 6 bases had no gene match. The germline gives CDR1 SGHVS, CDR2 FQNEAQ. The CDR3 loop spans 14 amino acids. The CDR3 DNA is TGTGCCACCTACACTAGCGGGAGAACAGATACGCAGTATTTT. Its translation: CATYTSGRTDTQYF.